Below are 27 T cell receptor beta chains sequenced from a single sample in a study of response to subunit inactivated influenza vaccine. One entry per CDR3 protein results from TCRdb running MiXCR on the RT-PCR reads. The sample yields 170,000 or so distinct CDR3 sequences, about 11% seen once. Sequencing was performed on CD8+ T cells sorted from PBMCs, taken less than 30 months after vaccination. The origin of the receptors is a man aged 45 to 70 who received an inactivated influenza vaccine.

The table lists this clonotype with many counts. This chain joins TRBV10-3 and TRBJ2-7; a possible D gene is TRBD2 (6 bases). Germline V lookup: CDR1 ENHRY, CDR2 SYGVKD. The CDR3 extends over 15 amino acids. V was shortened by 1 base and J by 0 bases, with 10 bases between the two germline ends. This chain's CDR3 is CAISEFRESSYEQYF. Here the CDR3 DNA reads TGTGCCATCAGTGAGTTCCGGGAGAGCTCCTACGAGCAGTACTTC.

This clonotype was counted at least ten times. The V call is TRBV5-8, the J call TRBJ1-1; perhaps TRBD1 as D (6 bases). V was shortened by 6 bases and J by 6 bases, with 12 bases between the two germline ends. This CDR3 region has 12 residues. Germline lookup yields CDR1 SGHTS and CDR2 YDEGEE. CDR3 bases: TGTGCCAGCACCTTAGGGGGGGCTGAAGCTTTCTTT. This sequence encodes CASTLGGAEAFF. The whole variable domain, remainder taken from reference TRBV5-8 and TRBJ1-1, is EAGVTQSPTHLIKTRGQQATLRCSPISGHTSVYWYQQALGLGLQFLLWYDEGEERNRGNFPPRFSGRQFPNYSSELNVNALELEDSALYLCASTLGGAEAFFGQGTRLTVV.

At least ten counts were recorded for this clonotype. V usage is TRBV6-2 or TRBV6-3 and J usage is TRBJ2-2; TRBD1 matches at 9 bases. The CDR3 runs to 15 residues. Germline-derived CDR1 and CDR2 are MNHEY and SVGEGT. Trimming removed 5 bases from V and 4 bases from J; junction bases left unmatched: 5. CDR3: CASSPPGQGTGELFF. In nucleotides, the CDR3 is TGTGCCAGCAGTCCACCGGGACAGGGCACCGGGGAGCTGTTTTTT.

Only a few counts were recorded for this clonotype. J is TRBJ2-7 and V is TRBV5-5; D is undetermined. V was clipped by 5 bases and J by 0 bases, with 9 bases between them. There are 13 residues in the CDR3. Germline CDR1 SGHKS, CDR2 YYEKEE (reference sequence). The CDR3 loop is CASSSEDSYEQYF. DNA for the CDR3: TGTGCCAGCAGTTCAGAAGACTCCTACGAGCAGTACTTC.

In this sample, this clonotype turned up a few times. This chain uses TRBV20-1 with TRBJ2-7; D possibly corresponds to TRBD1 (5 bases). Germline CDR1 DFQATT, CDR2 SNEGSKA (reference sequence). The length of the CDR3 is 15 residues. Trimming stripped 0 bases from V and 0 bases from J, with 12 bases between. CDR3 loop: CSARDVVDISYEQYF. CDR3 nucleotides: TGCAGTGCTAGAGATGTAGTGGACATCTCCTACGAGCAGTACTTC.

The rearrangement links TRBV4-3 to TRBJ1-2, with TRBD1 matching over 8 bases. The CDR3 has 16 residues. V was clipped by 0 bases and J by 8 bases; unmatched bases: 11. Germline CDR1 is LGHNA and CDR2 is YSLEER. The CDR3: CASSQDGQGAKTGYTF. CDR3 nucleotides: TGCGCCAGCAGCCAAGATGGTCAGGGGGCGAAAACCGGCTACACCTTC.

The chain employs TRBV12-3 or TRBV12-4 and TRBJ2-3; 8 positions agree with TRBD2. V lost 3 bases, J lost 5 bases, and 7 bases stayed unmatched. The CDR3 length is 15 residues. CDR3 loop: CASSFPAGGGDTQYF. The CDR3 DNA follows: TGTGCCAGCAGTTTTCCCGCGGGAGGAGGAGATACGCAGTATTTT.

The rearrangement links TRBV5-6 to TRBJ2-7; D may be TRBD1 or TRBD2 (5 bases each). V was trimmed by 4 bases and J by 5 bases, leaving 19 bases between them. The CDR3 loop spans 15 amino acids. Per germline, CDR1 SGHDT and CDR2 YYEEEE. CDR3 sequence: CASSPFGAGSHEQYF. The DNA for the CDR3 is TGTGCCAGCAGCCCCTTTGGGGCAGGGAGCCACGAGCAGTACTTC.

This clonotype was detected ten times or more. The chain joins TRBV4-1 to TRBJ1-1; 7 nucleotides match TRBD1. V lost 0 bases and J lost 8; bases outside the gene matches: 9. Germline CDR1 and CDR2: MGHRA and YSYEKL. CDR3 size: 15 residues. The chain's CDR3 is CASSQDHYGGQEAFF. CDR3 sequence (DNA): TGCGCCAGCAGCCAAGACCATTATGGGGGACAGGAAGCTTTCTTT.

This clonotype was recorded once. This may stem from a read error, because a much larger clone lies one nucleotide away. V usage is TRBV6-2 or TRBV6-3 and J usage is TRBJ2-7; D is undetermined. Germline lookup yields CDR1 MNHEY and CDR2 SVGEGT. The CDR3 extends over 13 amino acids. CDR3 bases: TGTGCCAGCAGGTACTTCGAGACCTACGAGCAGTACTTC. Amino acids: CASRYFETYEQYF.

The rearrangement joins TRBV18 to TRBJ2-7; 9 bases line up with TRBD1. The CDR3 has 15 residues. Germline V gene sequence: CDR1 KGHSH, CDR2 LQKENI. V shed 6 bases and J 3 bases; nucleotides not matched to a gene: 9. The CDR3 coding sequence is TGTGCCAGCTCCCCTCGGCCGGACAGGGGCTACGAGCAGTACTTC. Amino acid sequence: CASSPRPDRGYEQYF.

This clonotype was seen a few times. The chain combines TRBV11-2 with TRBJ1-2; 7 positions match TRBD1. J lost 8 bases, V lost 0 bases, and 3 bases had no gene match. The germline V gene has CDR1 SGHAT and CDR2 FQNNGV. CDR3 length: 13 amino acids. For the CDR3, the DNA is TGTGCCAGCAGCTTAGAGGGACAGAACGGCTACACCTTC. The encoded protein is CASSLEGQNGYTF.

This clonotype occurred a few times. For the CDR3, the DNA is TGTGCCAGTGCTCCCATCGGGTACAATGAGCAGTTCTTC. This encodes CASAPIGYNEQFF. The chain has TRBV27 and TRBJ2-1, with D unresolved. V was clipped by 9 bases and J by 4 bases, with 13 bases between them. The length of the CDR3 is 13 residues. CDR1 is MNHEY and CDR2 is SMNVEV in the germline V gene (reference sequence).

This chain joins TRBV6-1 and TRBJ2-3; no definite D call. Trimming shortened V by 5 bases and J by 2 bases, and 8 bases separated the two germline ends. Looked up from germline, CDR1 is MNHNS and CDR2 is SASEGT. The CDR3 contains 13 residues. CDR3 region: CASSPLNTDTQYF. As DNA, the CDR3 is TGTGCCAGCAGTCCTCTGAACACAGATACGCAGTATTTT.

This chain joins TRBV3-1 and TRBJ2-3; D is possibly TRBD1 (5 bases). The DNA matches TRBJ1-5 better at its end, which makes the J call doubtful. CDR3 length equals 15 residues. The V gene's germline CDR1 is LGHDT and CDR2 YNNKEL (reference sequence). This CDR3 reads CASSQGLAGLDTQHF. Written as DNA, the CDR3 is TGTGCCAGCAGCCAGGGACTAGCGGGATTGGATACGCAGCATTTT.

In this sample, this clonotype turned up many times. V usage is TRBV9 and J usage is TRBJ2-7, with 7 bases that match TRBD2. Looked up from germline, CDR1 is SGDLS and CDR2 is YYNGEE. There are 14 residues in the CDR3. V shed 2 bases, J shed 2 bases, and the junction held 4 bases outside the gene matches. The CDR3 loop is CASSVGAGTYEQYF. CDR3 nucleotide sequence: TGTGCCAGCAGCGTCGGAGCGGGAACCTACGAGCAGTACTTC.

The table lists this clonotype with a few counts. The rearrangement joins TRBV6-2 or TRBV6-3 to TRBJ1-2; D gene unclear. V lost 0 bases, J lost 7 bases, and 9 bases lay in between. Germline CDR1 is MNHEY and CDR2 is SVGEGT. The CDR3 consists of 13 residues. This CDR3 reads CASSYSGFGGYTF. The CDR3 region has the DNA TGTGCCAGCAGTTACTCAGGGTTCGGTGGCTACACCTTC.

This chain connects TRBV7-2 to TRBJ1-1; TRBD1 aligns across 7 bases. CDR1 and CDR2 from the germline V gene are SGHTA and FQGNSA. The CDR3 loop spans 15 amino acids. J lost 4 bases, V lost 4 bases, and 9 bases had no gene match. The CDR3 nucleotides are TGTGCCAGCAGCTCCCTGACAGGGTGGGCCACTGAAGCTTTCTTT. Residues: CASSSLTGWATEAFF. Full variable domain (remainder filled in from reference TRBV7-2 and TRBJ1-1): GAGVSQSPSNKVTEKGKDVELRCDPISGHTALYWYRQSLGQGLEFLIYFQGNSAPDKSGLPSDRFSAERTGGSVSTLTIQRTQQEDSAVYLCASSSLTGWATEAFFGQGTRLTVV.

The chain has TRBV5-6 and TRBJ1-5, with 7 bases that match TRBD1. Germline CDR1 reads SGHDT; CDR2 reads YYEEEE. The junction had 7 bases not matched to a gene; V was cut back by 0 bases and J by 10 bases. The CDR3 has 14 amino acids. CDR3 nucleotide sequence: TGTGCCAGCAGCTTGGGCGGGGACAGCCTACCCCAGCATTTT. Translating gives CASSLGGDSLPQHF.

The chain carries TRBV12-3 or TRBV12-4 and TRBJ1-2; possibly TRBD1 for D (6 bases). The CDR3 contains 14 residues. The germline V and J ends were trimmed by 3 bases and 4 bases, with 12 bases remaining between them. The CDR3 DNA is TGTGCCAGCAGTTTTGCAGGGGAGGGCTATGGCTACACCTTC. Amino acid sequence: CASSFAGEGYGYTF.

This chain links TRBV29-1 with TRBJ1-5; D is possibly TRBD1 (6 bases). Trimming pared 4 bases from V and 13 bases from J, leaving 20 bases between. The length of the CDR3 is 13 residues. Germline loops: CDR1 SQVTM, CDR2 ANQGSEA. The DNA of the CDR3 is TGCAGCGTTGGGCAGGGGATCAATCAGCGACAGCATTTT. It translates to CSVGQGINQRQHF.

The genes are TRBV20-1 and TRBJ1-2; 10 nucleotides agree with TRBD1. Germline trimming cut 3 bases from V and 3 bases from J; bases unmatched to any gene: 4. The CDR3 length is 14 residues. Germline assignment: CDR1 DFQATT and CDR2 SNEGSKA (reference sequence). The CDR3 coding sequence is TGCAGTGCTAGGGACAGGGGGATCGACTATGGCTACACCTTC. It encodes CSARDRGIDYGYTF.

This clonotype has at least ten counts. The rearrangement joins TRBV13 to TRBJ2-7, with D uncertain. The CDR3 totals 14 residues. Per germline, CDR1 PRHDT and CDR2 FYEKMQ (reference sequence). Trimming stripped 1 base from V and 1 base from J, with 8 bases between. The CDR3 region has the DNA TGTGCCAGCAGCTTAGCTGACGGTTCCTACGAGCAGTACTTC. This gives the protein CASSLADGSYEQYF.

This clonotype was counted a few times. CDR3 sequence: CSVGGSATVGSYNEQFF. The CDR3 DNA follows: TGCAGCGTCGGGGGTAGCGCTACGGTGGGCTCCTACAATGAGCAGTTCTTC. The V gene is TRBV29-1, the J gene TRBJ2-1; tentative D call: TRBD2 (6 bases). The CDR3 extends over 17 amino acids. CDR1 and CDR2 (germline): SQVTM, ANQGSEA. V lost 6 bases, J lost 0 bases, and 21 bases lay in between.

This clonotype was counted between two and nine times. The rearrangement joins TRBV29-1 to TRBJ2-2; D call uncertain. Trimming cost V 5 bases and J 4 bases, with 8 bases left between them. The length of the CDR3 is 12 residues. The germline V gene encodes CDR1 SQVTM and CDR2 ANQGSEA. The CDR3 DNA reads TGCAGCGTTTTTGAAGGCACCGGGGAGCTGTTTTTT. It specifies CSVFEGTGELFF.

This clonotype was counted many times. The chain couples TRBV28 to TRBJ2-5, with 9 bases lining up with TRBD1. CDR3 size: 17 residues. CDR1 is MDHEN and CDR2 is SYDVKM in the germline V gene. The V and J ends lost 1 base and 3 bases, in that order; junction bases with no gene match: 9. CDR3 in DNA: TGTGCCAGCAGTTTATTGGTCATGGGACAGGGAAAAGAGACCCAGTACTTC. Protein: CASSLLVMGQGKETQYF.

There are many counts of this clonotype. The J gene is TRBJ2-1, the V gene TRBV5-1; no reliable D call. The germline gives CDR1 SGHRS, CDR2 YFSETQ. Trimming cost V 0 bases and J 1 base, with 11 bases left between them. CDR3 size: 16 residues. The CDR3 loop reads CASSLEGLGSYNEQFF. DNA of the CDR3: TGCGCCAGCAGCTTGGAGGGCCTAGGGTCCTACAATGAGCAGTTCTTC.